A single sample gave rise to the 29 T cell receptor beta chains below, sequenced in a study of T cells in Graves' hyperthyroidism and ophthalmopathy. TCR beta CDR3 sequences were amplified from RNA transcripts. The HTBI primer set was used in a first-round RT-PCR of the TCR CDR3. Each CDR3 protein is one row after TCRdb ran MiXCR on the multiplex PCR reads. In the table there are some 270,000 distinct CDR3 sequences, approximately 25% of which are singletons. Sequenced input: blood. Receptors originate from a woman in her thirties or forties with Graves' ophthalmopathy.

The CDR3 bases are TGTGCCAGCAGTTTAGGCCGTGGTGGCGGGAGTCAAGAGACCCAGTACTTC. It yields the protein CASSLGRGGGSQETQYF. The chain recombines TRBV6-2 or TRBV6-3 with TRBJ2-5; 7 positions agree with TRBD2. The CDR3 totals 17 residues. The trim removed 4 bases at V and 2 bases at J, leaving 13 bases unmatched. Germline V gene lookup returns CDR1 MNHEY and CDR2 SVGEGT.

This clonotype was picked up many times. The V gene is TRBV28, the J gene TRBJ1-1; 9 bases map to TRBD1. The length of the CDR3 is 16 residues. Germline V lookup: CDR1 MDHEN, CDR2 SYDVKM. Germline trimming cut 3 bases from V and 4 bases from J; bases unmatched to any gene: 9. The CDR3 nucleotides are TGTGCCAGCAGTTTGGTGGGACAGGGATACGGCACTGAAGCTTTCTTT. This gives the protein CASSLVGQGYGTEAFF.

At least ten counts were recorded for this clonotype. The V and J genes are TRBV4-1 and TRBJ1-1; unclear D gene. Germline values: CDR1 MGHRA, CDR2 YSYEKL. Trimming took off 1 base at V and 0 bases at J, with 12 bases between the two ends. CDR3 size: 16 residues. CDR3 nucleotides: TGCGCCAGCAGCCAAGTGGGCGGATTCATGAACACTGAAGCTTTCTTT. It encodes CASSQVGGFMNTEAFF.

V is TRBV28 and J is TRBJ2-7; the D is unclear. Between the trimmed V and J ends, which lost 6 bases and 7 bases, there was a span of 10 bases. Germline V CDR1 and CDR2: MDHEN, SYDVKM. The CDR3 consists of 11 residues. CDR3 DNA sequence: TGTGCCAGCAGCGTTGGTGGGGAGCAGTACTTC. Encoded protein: CASSVGGEQYF.

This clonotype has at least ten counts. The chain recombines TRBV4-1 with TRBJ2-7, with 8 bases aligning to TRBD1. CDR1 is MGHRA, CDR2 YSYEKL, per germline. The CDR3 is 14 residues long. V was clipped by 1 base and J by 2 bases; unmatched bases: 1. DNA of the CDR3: TGCGCCAGCAGCCAAGTACAGGGGGCCTACGAGCAGTACTTC. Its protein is CASSQVQGAYEQYF.

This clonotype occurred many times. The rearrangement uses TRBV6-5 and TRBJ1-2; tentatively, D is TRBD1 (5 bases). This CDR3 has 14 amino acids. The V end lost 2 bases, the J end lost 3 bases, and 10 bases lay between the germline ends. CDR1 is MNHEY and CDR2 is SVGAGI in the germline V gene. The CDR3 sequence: CASSYGAPDYGYTF. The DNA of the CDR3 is TGTGCCAGCAGTTACGGGGCCCCGGACTATGGCTACACCTTC.

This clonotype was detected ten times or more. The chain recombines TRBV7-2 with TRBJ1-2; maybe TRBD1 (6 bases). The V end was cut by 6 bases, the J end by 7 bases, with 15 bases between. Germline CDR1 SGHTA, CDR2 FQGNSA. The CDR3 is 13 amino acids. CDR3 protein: CASRGADFGGYTF. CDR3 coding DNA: TGTGCCAGCAGGGGGGCAGACTTTGGTGGCTACACCTTC.

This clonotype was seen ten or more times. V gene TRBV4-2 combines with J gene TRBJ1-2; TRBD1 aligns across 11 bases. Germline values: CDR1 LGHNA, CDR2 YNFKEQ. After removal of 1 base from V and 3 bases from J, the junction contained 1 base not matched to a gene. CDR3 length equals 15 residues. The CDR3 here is CASSQVGQGDYGYTF. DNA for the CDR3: TGTGCCAGCAGCCAAGTGGGACAGGGGGACTATGGCTACACCTTC.

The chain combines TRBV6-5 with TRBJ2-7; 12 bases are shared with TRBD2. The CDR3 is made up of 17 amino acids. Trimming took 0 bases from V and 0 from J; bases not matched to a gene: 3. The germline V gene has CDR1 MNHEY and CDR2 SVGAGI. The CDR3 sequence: CASSYSLTSGSSYEQYF. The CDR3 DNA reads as TGTGCCAGCAGTTACTCGCTGACTAGCGGGAGCTCCTACGAGCAGTACTTC.

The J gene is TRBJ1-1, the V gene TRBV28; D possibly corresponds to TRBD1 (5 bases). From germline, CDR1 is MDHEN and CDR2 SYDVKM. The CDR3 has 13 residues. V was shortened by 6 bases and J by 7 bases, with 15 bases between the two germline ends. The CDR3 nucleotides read TGTGCCAGCAGATTGGACGGGACGATTGAAGCTTTCTTT. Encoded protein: CASRLDGTIEAFF.

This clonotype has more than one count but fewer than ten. CDR3 sequence (DNA): TGTGCCAGCAGTTCACGGGCAGGGTCAAGATATGGCTACACCTTC. It is translated as CASSSRAGSRYGYTF. The V call is TRBV6-2 or TRBV6-3, the J call TRBJ1-2; a possible D gene is TRBD1 (5 bases). There are 15 residues in the CDR3. The V end was cut by 4 bases, the J end by 5 bases, with 17 bases between. CDR1 and CDR2 (germline): MNHEY, SVGEGT.

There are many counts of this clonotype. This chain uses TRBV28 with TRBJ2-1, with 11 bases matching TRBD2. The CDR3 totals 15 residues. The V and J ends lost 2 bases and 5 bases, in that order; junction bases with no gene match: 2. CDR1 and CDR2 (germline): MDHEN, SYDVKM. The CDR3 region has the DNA TGTGCCAGCAGTTTACTGGGACTAGCGGACAATGAGCAGTTCTTC. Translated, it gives CASSLLGLADNEQFF.

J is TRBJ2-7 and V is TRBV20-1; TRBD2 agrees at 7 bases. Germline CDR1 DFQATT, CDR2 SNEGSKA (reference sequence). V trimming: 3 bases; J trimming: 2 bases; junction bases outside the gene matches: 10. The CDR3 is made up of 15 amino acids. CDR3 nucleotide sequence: TGCAGTGCTAGGTCGGGCACGGGGGGAGCCTACGAGCAGTACTTC. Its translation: CSARSGTGGAYEQYF.

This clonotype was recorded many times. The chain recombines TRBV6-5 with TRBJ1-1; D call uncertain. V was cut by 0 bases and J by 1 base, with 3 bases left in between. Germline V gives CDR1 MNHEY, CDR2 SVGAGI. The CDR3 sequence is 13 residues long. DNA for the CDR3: TGTGCCAGCAGTTACTCGCAGAACACTGAAGCTTTCTTT. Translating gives CASSYSQNTEAFF.

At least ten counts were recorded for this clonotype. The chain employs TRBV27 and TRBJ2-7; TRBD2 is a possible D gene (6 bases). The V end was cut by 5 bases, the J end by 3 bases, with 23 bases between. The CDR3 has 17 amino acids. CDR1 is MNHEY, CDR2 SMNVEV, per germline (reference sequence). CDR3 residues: CASSLRLATGVLYEQYF. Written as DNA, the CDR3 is TGTGCCAGCAGTCTCCGGCTAGCTACGGGGGTACTCTACGAGCAGTACTTC.

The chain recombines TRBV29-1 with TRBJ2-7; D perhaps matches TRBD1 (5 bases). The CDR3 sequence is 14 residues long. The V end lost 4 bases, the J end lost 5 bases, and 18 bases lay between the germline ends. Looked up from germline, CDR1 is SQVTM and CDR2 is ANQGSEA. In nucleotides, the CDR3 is TGCAGCGTTGGGTTGACGGGTAAGGGGAACGAGCAGTACTTC. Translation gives CSVGLTGKGNEQYF.

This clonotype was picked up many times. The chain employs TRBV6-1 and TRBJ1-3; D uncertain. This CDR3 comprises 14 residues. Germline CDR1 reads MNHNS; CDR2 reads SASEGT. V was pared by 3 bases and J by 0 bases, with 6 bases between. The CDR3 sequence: CASSDSFSGNTIYF. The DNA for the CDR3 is TGTGCCAGCAGTGACAGTTTCTCTGGAAACACCATATATTTT.

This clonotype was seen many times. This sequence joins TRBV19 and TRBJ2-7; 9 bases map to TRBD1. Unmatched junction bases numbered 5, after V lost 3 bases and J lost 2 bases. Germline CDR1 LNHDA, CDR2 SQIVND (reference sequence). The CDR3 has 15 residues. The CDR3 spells CASSIGTGLTYEQYF. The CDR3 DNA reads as TGTGCCAGTAGTATCGGGACAGGGCTAACCTACGAGCAGTACTTC. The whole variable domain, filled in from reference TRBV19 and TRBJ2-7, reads DGGITQSPKYLFRKEGQNVTLSCEQNLNHDAMYWYRQDPGQGLRLIYYSQIVNDFQKGDIAEGYSVSREKKESFPLTVTSAQKNPTAFYLCASSIGTGLTYEQYFGPGTRLTVT.

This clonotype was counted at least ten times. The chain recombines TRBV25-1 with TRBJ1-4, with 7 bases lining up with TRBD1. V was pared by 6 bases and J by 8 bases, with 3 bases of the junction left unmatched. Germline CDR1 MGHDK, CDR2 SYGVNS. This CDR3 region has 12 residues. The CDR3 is CASRQGWEKLFF. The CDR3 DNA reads TGTGCCAGCAGACAGGGGTGGGAAAAACTGTTTTTT.

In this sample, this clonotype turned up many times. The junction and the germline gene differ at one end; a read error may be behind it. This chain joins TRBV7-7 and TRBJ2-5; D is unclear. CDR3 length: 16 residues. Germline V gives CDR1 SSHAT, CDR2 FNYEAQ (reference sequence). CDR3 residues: CASSLAYQDGQETQYF. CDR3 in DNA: TGTGCTAGCAGCTTAGCTTACCAAGACGGCCAAGAGACCCAGTACTTC.

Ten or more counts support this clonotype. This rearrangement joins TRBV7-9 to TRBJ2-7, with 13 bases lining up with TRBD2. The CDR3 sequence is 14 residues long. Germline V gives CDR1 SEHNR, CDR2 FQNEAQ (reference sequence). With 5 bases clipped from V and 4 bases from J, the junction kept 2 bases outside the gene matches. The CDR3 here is CASSGTSGVYEQYF. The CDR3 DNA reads TGTGCCAGCAGCGGGACTAGCGGGGTATACGAGCAGTACTTC.

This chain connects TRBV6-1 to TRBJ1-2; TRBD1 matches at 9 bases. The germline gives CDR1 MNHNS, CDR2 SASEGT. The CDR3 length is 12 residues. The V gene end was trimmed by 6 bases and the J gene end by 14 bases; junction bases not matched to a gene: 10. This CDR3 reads CASSQGTGPSTF. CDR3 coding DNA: TGTGCCAGCAGCCAGGGGACAGGGCCTAGTACCTTC.

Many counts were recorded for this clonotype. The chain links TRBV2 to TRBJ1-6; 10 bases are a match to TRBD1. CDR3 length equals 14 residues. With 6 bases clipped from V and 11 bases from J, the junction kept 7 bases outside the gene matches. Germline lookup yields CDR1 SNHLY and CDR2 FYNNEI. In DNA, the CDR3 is TGTGCCAGCAGGGGACAGGGGAACAATCCACCCCTCCACTTT. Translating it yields CASRGQGNNPPLHF.

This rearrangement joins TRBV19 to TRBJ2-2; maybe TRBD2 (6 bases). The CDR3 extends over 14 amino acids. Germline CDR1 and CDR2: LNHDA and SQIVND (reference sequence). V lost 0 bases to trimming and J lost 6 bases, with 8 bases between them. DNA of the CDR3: TGTGCCAGTAGTATAGAAGGAGGGGCCGGGGAGCTGTTTTTT. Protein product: CASSIEGGAGELFF.

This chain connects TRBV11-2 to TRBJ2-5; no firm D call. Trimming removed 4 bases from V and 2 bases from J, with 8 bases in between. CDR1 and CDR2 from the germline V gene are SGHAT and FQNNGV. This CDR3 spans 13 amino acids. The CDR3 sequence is CASSSAPQETQYF. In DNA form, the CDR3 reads TGTGCCAGCAGCTCCGCCCCGCAAGAGACCCAGTACTTC.

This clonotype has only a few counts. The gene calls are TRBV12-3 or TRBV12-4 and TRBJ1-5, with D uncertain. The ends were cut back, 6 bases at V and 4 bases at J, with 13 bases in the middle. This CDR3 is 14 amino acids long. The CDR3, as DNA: TGTGCCAGCAGCTCAGTTGGGAATAATCAGCCCCAGCATTTT. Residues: CASSSVGNNQPQHF.

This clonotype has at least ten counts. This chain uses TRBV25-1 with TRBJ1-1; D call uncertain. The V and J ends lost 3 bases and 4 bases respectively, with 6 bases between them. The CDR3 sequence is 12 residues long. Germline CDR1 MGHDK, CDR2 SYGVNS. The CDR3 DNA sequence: TGTGCCAGCAGTGAGTCGGGCACTGAAGCTTTCTTT. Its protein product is CASSESGTEAFF.

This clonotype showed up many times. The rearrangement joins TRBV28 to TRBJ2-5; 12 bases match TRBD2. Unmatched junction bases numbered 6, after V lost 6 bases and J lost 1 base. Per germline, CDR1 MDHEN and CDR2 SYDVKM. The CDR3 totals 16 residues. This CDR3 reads CASRQGLAGFQETQYF. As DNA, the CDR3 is TGTGCCAGCAGACAAGGACTAGCGGGATTCCAAGAGACCCAGTACTTC.

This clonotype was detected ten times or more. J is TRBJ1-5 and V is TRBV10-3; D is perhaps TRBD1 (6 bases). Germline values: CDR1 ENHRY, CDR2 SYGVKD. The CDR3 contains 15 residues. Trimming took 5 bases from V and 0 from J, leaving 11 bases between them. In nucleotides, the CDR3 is TGTGCCATCAGTAGGGACACCTATAGCAATCAGCCCCAGCATTTT. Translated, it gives CAISRDTYSNQPQHF.